The rows below give T cell receptor beta chains drawn from one sample of a study of blood T cell repertoires in COVID-19. Profiling relied on immunoSEQ multiplex PCR, and the TCRdb table lists in-frame clones only, not all of them. Found here are approximately 140,000 clones, about 88% of them singletons; the top ten hold less than 2.5%. Sequencing was performed on PBMCs or T cells enriched from blood (not recorded which). All receptors derive from a woman aged 45-65 years who had recovered from COVID-19. Each CDR3 is given without its conserved first and last residue.

J gene | V gene | CDR3 protein
TRBJ2-5 | TRBV6-2/TRBV6-3 | ASSYSTLETQY
TRBJ1-5 | TRBV7-2 | ASSLVAGQGPRDGPQH
TRBJ2-7 | TRBV29-1 | SVAPSTGVEQY
TRBJ2-7 | TRBV30 | AWDLDRANEQY
TRBJ1-2 | TRBV4-3 | ASSQDVGGLNGYT
TRBJ1-1 | TRBV21-1 | ASSKAPTNDRNTEAF
TRBJ1-3 | TRBV7-6 | ASSLAEGVKSGNTIY
TRBJ1-1 | TRBV6-2/TRBV6-3 | ASSSRREEAF
TRBJ1-5 | TRBV6-5 | ASSYEGGSNQPQH
TRBJ2-3 | TRBV3-1/TRBV3-2 | ASSQGLAGGTDTQY
TRBJ1-1 | TRBV20-1 | SASLPGRHEAF
TRBJ1-1 | TRBV24-1 | ATSDRGNTEAF
TRBJ1-1 | TRBV5-8 | ASSLGWLNTEAF
TRBJ1-2 | TRBV5-6 | ASSYGDRGDYGYT
TRBJ2-7 | TRBV2 | ASSAQGAQYEQY
TRBJ2-2 | TRBV7-9 | ASSSGTSGGSNTGELF
TRBJ1-5 | TRBV6-6 | ASSRSAGDSNQPQH
TRBJ1-2 | TRBV12-3/TRBV12-4 | ASSLYGGGGYT
TRBJ1-2 | TRBV29-1 | SVADRGKSYGYT
TRBJ2-5 | TRBV2 | ASSSHTQETQY
TRBJ2-5 | TRBV7-2 | ASSPNKRGYQETQY
TRBJ2-2 | TRBV7-9 | ASSLEGTNTGELF
TRBJ1-1 | TRBV19 | ASYGRAIRVTEAF
TRBJ1-1 | TRBV7-9 | ASSFRGEAEAF
TRBJ2-7 | TRBV10-3 | AISGTGKEYEQY
TRBJ2-7 | TRBV5-1 | ASSLTAGRNEQY
TRBJ2-7 | TRBV2 | ASKTSEQY
TRBJ2-2 | TRBV7-2 | ASSFSGGANTGELF
TRBJ2-1 | TRBV5-5 | ASREEDWSSYNEQF
TRBJ2-3 | TRBV6-5 | ASSYSGGGGDTQY
TRBJ1-5 | TRBV7-9 | ASSRETSLGPQH
TRBJ2-7 | TRBV18 | ASSRYGRGYEQY
TRBJ2-5 | TRBV24-1 | ATSEAGQGAAETQY
TRBJ1-2 | TRBV18 | ASSPQMTGDYGYT
TRBJ2-2 | TRBV11-2 | ASSRTAGAGELF
TRBJ1-2 | TRBV7-9 | ASSLAPGRYGYT
TRBJ1-1 | TRBV5-1 | ASSLLTGLEAF
TRBJ1-2 | TRBV19 | ASSIGGQGAKGYGYT
TRBJ2-3 | TRBV5-4 | ASSLSQRAYTDTQY
TRBJ2-7 | TRBV4-1 | ASSTPGLTTYEQY
TRBJ2-3 | TRBV14 | ASCERGTDTQY
TRBJ2-2 | TRBV11-3 | ASSKTSGGVYTGELF
TRBJ1-3 | TRBV6-6 | ASSYTDKGNTIY
TRBJ1-1 | TRBV6-5 | ASIRKPGQVKAF
TRBJ2-5 | TRBV6-8 | ASITSRETQY
TRBJ2-1 | TRBV6-4 | ASSRSRGTYNEQF
TRBJ2-5 | TRBV11-2 | ASSPGAGETQY
TRBJ2-1 | TRBV9 | ASSVGGRVYNEQF
TRBJ2-7 | TRBV10-1 | ASSEFAAYEQY
TRBJ2-1 | TRBV5-6 | ASSGDRGPYNEQF
TRBJ1-2 | TRBV7-2 | ASSLGAGNFYGYT
TRBJ2-5 | TRBV4-3 | ASSQHRGTLTQY
TRBJ1-6 | TRBV6-4 | ASSDGGAGSPLH
TRBJ1-4 | TRBV30 | AWSWGGTNEKLF
TRBJ1-2 | TRBV6-4 | ARGGVFGYT